Included here is one T cell receptor (beta chain) sequence, with context. In the original processing: Amplification with reference gene primers provided the estimates of nucleated cell counts. The table came from immunoSEQ multiplex PCR; TCRdb's copy has only in-frame clones and leaves some out. Clonal size and the V and J genes are those of that table, whereas D and trimming came from the DNA. Here the sample spans some 120,000 clones, roughly 90% being singletons. The sample comes from a study of blood T cell repertoires in COVID-19. The wider study: Samples representing acute and convalescent COVID-19 were sourced from the United States, Italy and Spain. PBMCs, B-cell-depleted T cells, or T cells were the source of the cDNA or gDNA that made up the material.

The sequence derives from a human donor with acute or convalescent COVID-19. The donor label of this sample is uncertain. Input material: peripheral blood.

Written as DNA, the CDR3 is TGTGCCACCACGGGACAGGGGAATGGCTACACCTTC. Translated, it gives CATTGQGNGYTF. The V gene is TRBV28, the J gene TRBJ1-2; 10 nucleotides line up with TRBD1. J gave up 6 bases and V 10 bases, and 5 bases lay outside the gene matches. The CDR3 sequence is 12 residues long. The germline V gene encodes CDR1 MDHEN and CDR2 SYDVKM.